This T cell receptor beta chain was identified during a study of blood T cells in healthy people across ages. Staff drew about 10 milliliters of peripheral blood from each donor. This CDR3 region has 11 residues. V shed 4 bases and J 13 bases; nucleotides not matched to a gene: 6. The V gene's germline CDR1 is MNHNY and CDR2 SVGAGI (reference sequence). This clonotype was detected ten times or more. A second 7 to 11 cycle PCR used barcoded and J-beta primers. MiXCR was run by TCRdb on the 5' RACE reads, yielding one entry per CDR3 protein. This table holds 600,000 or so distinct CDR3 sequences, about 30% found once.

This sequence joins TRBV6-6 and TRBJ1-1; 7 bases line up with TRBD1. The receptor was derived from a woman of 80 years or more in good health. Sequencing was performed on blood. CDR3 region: CASSLEGAFFF. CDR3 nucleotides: TGTGCCAGCAGTTTAGAGGGGGCGTTTTTCTTT.